This T cell receptor beta chain was sequenced during a study of cytomegalovirus exposure and HLA in healthy donors. Concerning this clone: Its specificity is unknown.

Findings and caveats of the study: Rarity marked most TCR sequences, yet some public TCRs occurred in many donors.

With 60 Vbeta and 13 Jbeta primers, the PCR was carried out. Assay used: immunoSEQ multiplex PCR; TCRdb lists only in-frame clones, some missing. This repertoire includes about 65,000 clones. The length of the CDR3 is 15 residues. The ends lost 7 bases at V and 8 bases at J; junction bases unmatched: 12. In germline, CDR1 is MNHNY, CDR2 SVGAGI (reference sequence). This TCR was sampled from a boy aged 5 to 17 in good health and CMV-seronegative. Sequenced material: PBMCs. The chain recombines TRBV6-6 with TRBJ2-1, with 9 bases that match TRBD2. The DNA for the CDR3 is TGTGCCAGCACCCTATCGACTAGCGGCTTCGATGAGCAGTTCTTC. Its protein is CASTLSTSGFDEQFF.